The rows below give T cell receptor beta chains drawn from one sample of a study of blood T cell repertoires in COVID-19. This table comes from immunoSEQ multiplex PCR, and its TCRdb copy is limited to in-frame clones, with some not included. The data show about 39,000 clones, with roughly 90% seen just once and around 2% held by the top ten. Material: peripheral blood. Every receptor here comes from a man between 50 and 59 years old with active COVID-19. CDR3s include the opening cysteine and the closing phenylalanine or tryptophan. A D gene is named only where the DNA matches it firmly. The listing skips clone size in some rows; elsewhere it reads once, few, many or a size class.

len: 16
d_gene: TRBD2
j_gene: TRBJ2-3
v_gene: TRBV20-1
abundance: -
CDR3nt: TGCAGTGCTAGTAGCGCTAGCGGGGAGTGGGCAGATACGCAGTATTTT
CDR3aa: CSASSASGEWADTQYF

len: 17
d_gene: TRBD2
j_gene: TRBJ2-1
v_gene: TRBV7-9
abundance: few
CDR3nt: TGTGCCGGGAGACTAGCGGGGATATTTCCCTCCTACAATGAGCAGTTCTTC
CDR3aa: CAGRLAGIFPSYNEQFF

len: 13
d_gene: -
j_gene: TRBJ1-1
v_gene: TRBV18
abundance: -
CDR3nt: TGTGCCAGCTCTCCACCCGTGAACACTGAAGCTTTCTTT
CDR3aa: CASSPPVNTEAFF

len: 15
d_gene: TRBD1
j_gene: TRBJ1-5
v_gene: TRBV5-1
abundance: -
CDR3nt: TGCGCCAGCAGCCCTTCGGGACAGGGCCATCAGCCCCAGCATTTT
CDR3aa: CASSPSGQGHQPQHF

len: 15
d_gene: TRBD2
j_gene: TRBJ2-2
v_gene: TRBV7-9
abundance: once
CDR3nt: TGTGCCAGCAGCACAAGCGGGGTTAACACCGGGGAGCTGTTTTTT
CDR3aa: CASSTSGVNTGELFF

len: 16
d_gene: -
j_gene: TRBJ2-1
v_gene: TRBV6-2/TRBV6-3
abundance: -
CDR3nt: TGTGCCAGCAGTTACTCGACGGGAGAGCTGAGTAATGAGCAGTTCTTC
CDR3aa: CASSYSTGELSNEQFF

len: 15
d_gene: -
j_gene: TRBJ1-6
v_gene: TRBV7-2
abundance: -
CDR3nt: TGTGCCAGCAGCTTACTGCCAGGTACAGTCTCACCCCTCCACTTT
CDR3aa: CASSLLPGTVSPLHF

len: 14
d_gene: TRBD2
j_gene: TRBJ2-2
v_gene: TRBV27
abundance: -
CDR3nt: TGTGCCAGCAGAGCGGGGAGGAACACCGGGGAGCTGTTTTTT
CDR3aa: CASRAGRNTGELFF

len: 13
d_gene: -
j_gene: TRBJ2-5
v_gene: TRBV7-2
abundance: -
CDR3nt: TGTGCCAGCAGCTTTGGGGCCCAAGAGACCCAGTACTTC
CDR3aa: CASSFGAQETQYF

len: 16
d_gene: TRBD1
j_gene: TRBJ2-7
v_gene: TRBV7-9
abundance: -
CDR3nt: TGTGCCAGCAGAAATACCGGGACAGGGCAGGACCACGAGCAGTACTTC
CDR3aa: CASRNTGTGQDHEQYF

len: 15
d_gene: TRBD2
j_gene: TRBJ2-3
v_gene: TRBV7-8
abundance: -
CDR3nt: TGTGCCAGCAGCCTTAGCGGGATGTCTACAGATACGCAGTATTTT
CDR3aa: CASSLSGMSTDTQYF

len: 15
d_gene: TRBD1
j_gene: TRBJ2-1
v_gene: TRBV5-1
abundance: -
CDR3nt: TGCGCCAGCAGCTTCCTAGGACAGGGTAACAATGAGCAGTTCTTC
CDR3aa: CASSFLGQGNNEQFF

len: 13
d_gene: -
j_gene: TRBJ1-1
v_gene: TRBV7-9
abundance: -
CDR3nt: TGTGCCAGCCTCTTCTTAGAGAACACTGAAGCTTTCTTT
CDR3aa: CASLFLENTEAFF

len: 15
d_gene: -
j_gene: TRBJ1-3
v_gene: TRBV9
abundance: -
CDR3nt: TGTGCCAGCAGCGTACGGGGATCCGTCGGGGACACCATATATTTT
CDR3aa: CASSVRGSVGDTIYF

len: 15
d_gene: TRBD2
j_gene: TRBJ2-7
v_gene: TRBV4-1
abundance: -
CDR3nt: TGCGCCAGCAGCCCCGGACTAGCGGGGACCTACGAGCAGTACTTC
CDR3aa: CASSPGLAGTYEQYF

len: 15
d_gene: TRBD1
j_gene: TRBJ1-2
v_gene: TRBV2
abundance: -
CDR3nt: TGTGCCAGCAGTGAATACAGGGGGCGTAACTATGGCTACACCTTC
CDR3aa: CASSEYRGRNYGYTF

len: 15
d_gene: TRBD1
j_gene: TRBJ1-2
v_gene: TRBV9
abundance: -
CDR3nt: TGTGCCAGCAGCGTCGATACAGGGGCCAGGGGGGGCTACACCTTC
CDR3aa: CASSVDTGARGGYTF

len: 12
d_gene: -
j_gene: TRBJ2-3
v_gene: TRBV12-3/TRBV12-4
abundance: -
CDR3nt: TGTGCCAGCAGCCTACAGGGAGATACGCAGTATTTT
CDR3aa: CASSLQGDTQYF

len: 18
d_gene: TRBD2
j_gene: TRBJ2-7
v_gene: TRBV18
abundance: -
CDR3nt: TGTGCCAGCTCACCGGGCGGGGGGGCTACCCTTGTGATCTACGAGCAGTACTTC
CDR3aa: CASSPGGGATLVIYEQYF

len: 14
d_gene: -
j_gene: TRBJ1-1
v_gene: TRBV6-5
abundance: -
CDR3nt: TGTGCCAGCAGTTCGGGAGGGGCGAACACTGAAGCTTTCTTT
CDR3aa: CASSSGGANTEAFF